This T cell receptor beta chain stems from a study of radiotherapy plus CTLA-4 blockade in lung cancer. Study-wide context: Of the patients, roughly 17% showed objective responses and roughly 30% attained disease control. Study-level points and caveats: Among reported predictors of response, early blood T cell clone dynamics with interferon-beta performed best. In blood, after radiotherapy plus ipilimumab, tumor-derived TCR clones expanded.

Of note for this clone: Antigen: not known.

The length of the CDR3 is 14 residues. Germline CDR1 SGHKS, CDR2 YYEKEE (reference sequence). The ends were cut back, 2 bases at V and 2 bases at J, with 11 bases in the middle. Clones were sequenced by immunoSEQ multiplex PCR, and TCRdb holds only the in-frame ones, with some missing. Among fewer than 50,000 clones listed, 65% to 90% were seen once. Ipilimumab-mediated CTLA-4 blockade plus focal radiation was given to patients having chemo-refractory metastatic non-small-cell lung cancer. This sequence was found in a human donor with non-small cell lung cancer whose response to radiotherapy plus ipilimumab could not be evaluated. The sequencing here drew on peripheral blood, taken from a patient treated with radiotherapy plus ipilimumab. The rearrangement uses TRBV5-5 and TRBJ2-7; the D gene is possibly TRBD2 (6 bases). The CDR3: CASSFGRGAYEQYF. The CDR3 DNA follows: TGTGCCAGCAGCTTCGGGCGGGGAGCCTACGAGCAGTACTTC.